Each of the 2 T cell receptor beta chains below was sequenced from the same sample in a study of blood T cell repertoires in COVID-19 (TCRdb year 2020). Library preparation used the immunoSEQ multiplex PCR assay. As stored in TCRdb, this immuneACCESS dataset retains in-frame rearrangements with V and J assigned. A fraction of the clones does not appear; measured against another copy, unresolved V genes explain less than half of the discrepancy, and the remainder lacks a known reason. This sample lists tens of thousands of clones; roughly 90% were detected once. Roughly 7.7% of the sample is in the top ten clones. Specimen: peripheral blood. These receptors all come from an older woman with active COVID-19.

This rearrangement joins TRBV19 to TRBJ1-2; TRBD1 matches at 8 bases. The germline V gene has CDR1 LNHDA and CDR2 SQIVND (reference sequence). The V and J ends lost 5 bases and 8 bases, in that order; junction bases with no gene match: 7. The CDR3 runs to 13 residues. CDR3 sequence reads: CASSPTGDVGYTF. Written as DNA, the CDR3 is TGTGCCAGTAGTCCGACAGGGGATGTCGGCTACACCTTC.

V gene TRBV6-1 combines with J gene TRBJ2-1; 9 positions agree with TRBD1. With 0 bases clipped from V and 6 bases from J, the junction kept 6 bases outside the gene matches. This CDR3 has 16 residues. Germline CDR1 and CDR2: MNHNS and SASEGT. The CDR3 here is CASSEATGQGGNEQFF. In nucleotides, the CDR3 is TGTGCCAGCAGTGAAGCGACGGGACAGGGAGGCAATGAGCAGTTCTTC.